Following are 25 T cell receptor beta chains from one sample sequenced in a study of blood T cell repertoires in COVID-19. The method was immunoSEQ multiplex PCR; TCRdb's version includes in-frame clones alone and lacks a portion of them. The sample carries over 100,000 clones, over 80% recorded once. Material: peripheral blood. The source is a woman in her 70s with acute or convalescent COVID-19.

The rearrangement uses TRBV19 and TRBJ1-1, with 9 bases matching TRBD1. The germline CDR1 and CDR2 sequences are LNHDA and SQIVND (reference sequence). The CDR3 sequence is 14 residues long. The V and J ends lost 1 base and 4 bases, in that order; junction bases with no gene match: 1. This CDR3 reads CASSIAGQGTEAFF. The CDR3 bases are TGTGCCAGTAGTATAGCGGGACAGGGCACTGAAGCTTTCTTT.

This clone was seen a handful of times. The CDR3 is CATEGRTGQTEAFF. The CDR3 DNA sequence: TGTGCCACCGAGGGCCGAACAGGGCAAACTGAAGCTTTCTTT. The genes are TRBV10-3 and TRBJ1-1; D is possibly TRBD1 (6 bases). V was clipped by 10 bases and J by 5 bases, with 20 bases between them. Germline CDR1 ENHRY, CDR2 SYGVKD. CDR3 length equals 14 residues.

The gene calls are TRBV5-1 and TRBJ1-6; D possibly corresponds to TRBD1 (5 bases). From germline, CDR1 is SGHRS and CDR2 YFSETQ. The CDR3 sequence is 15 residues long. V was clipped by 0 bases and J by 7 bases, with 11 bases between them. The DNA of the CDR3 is TGCGCCAGCAGCTTGGAGGGGCCGAGGAATTCACCCCTCCACTTT. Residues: CASSLEGPRNSPLHF. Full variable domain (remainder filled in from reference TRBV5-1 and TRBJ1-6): KAGVTQTPRYLIKTRGQQVTLSCSPISGHRSVSWYQQTPGQGLQFLFEYFSETQRNKGNFPGRFSGRQFSNSRSEMNVSTLELGDSALYLCASSLEGPRNSPLHFGNGTRLTVT.

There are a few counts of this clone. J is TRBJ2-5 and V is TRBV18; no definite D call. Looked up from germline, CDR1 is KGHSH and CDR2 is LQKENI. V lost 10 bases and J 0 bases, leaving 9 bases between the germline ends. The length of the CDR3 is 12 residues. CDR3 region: CATTPNQETQYF. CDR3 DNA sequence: TGTGCCACCACACCCAACCAAGAGACCCAGTACTTC.

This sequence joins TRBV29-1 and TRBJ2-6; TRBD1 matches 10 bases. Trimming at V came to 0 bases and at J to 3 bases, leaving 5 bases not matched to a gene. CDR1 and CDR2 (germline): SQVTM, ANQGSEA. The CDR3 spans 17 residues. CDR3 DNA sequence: TGCAGCGTTGAAGACCGACAGGGGGCGCGTGGGGCCAACGTCCTGACTTTC. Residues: CSVEDRQGARGANVLTF.

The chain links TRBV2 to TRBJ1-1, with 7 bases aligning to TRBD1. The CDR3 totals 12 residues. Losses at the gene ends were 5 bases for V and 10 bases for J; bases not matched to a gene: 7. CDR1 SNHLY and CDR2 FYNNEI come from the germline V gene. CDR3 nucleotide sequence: TGTGCCAGCAGTCAGGGGGGACTCTCAGCTTTCTTT. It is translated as CASSQGGLSAFF.

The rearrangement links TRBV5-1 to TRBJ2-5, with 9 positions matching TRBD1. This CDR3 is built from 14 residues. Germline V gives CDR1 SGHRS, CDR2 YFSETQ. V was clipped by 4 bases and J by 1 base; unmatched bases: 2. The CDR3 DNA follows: TGCGCCAGCAGCGAGGGACAGGGCCAAGAGACCCAGTACTTC. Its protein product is CASSEGQGQETQYF.

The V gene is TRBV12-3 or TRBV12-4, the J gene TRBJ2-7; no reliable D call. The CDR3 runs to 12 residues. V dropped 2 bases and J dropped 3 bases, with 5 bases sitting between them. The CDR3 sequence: CASSLQDYEQYF. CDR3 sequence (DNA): TGTGCCAGCAGTTTACAGGACTACGAGCAGTACTTC.

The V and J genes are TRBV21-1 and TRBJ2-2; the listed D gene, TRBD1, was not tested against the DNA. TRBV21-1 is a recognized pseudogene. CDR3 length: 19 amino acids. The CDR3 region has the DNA TGTGCCAGCAGCCTCAGGCAGGGACAGGGATTATCGGCCACCGGGGAGCTGTTTTTT. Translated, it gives CASSLRQGQGLSATGELFF.

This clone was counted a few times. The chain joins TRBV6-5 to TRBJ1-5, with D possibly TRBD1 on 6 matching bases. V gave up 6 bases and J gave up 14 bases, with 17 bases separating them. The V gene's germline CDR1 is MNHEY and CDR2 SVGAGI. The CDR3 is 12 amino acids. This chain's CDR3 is CASRALDSIEHF. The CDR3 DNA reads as TGTGCCAGCAGGGCCTTGGACAGTATCGAGCATTTT.

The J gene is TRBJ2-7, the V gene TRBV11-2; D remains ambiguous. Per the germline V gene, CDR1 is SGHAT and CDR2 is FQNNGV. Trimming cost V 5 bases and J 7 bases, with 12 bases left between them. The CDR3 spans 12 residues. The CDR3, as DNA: TGTGCCAGCAGCGTCGGGTCATTGGAGCAGTACTTC. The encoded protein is CASSVGSLEQYF.

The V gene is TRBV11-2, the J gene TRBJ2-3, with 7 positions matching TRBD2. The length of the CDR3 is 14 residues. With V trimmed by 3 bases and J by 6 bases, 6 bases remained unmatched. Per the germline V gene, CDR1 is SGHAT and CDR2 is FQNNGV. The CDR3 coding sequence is TGTGCCAGCAGCTTCAGCGGGGAGGAGGATACGCAGTATTTT. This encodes CASSFSGEEDTQYF.

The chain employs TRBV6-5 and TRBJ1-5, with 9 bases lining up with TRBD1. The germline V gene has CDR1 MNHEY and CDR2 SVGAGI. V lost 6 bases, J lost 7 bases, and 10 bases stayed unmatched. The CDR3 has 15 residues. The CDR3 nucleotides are TGTGCCAGCAGATCCGAGACAGGGGGAAAACAGCCCCAGCATTTT. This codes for CASRSETGGKQPQHF.

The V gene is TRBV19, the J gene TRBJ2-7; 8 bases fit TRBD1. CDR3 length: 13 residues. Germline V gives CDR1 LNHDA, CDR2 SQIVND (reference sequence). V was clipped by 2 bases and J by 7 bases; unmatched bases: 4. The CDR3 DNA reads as TGTGCCAGTAGTATACAGGGGGCGTATGAGCAGTACTTC. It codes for CASSIQGAYEQYF. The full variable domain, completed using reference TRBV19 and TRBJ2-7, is DGGITQSPKYLFRKEGQNVTLSCEQNLNHDAMYWYRQDPGQGLRLIYYSQIVNDFQKGDIAEGYSVSREKKESFPLTVTSAQKNPTAFYLCASSIQGAYEQYFGPGTRLTVT.

CDR3 coding DNA: TGTGCCAGCAGGGACAGGGGGTTGACTAATGAAAAACTGTTTTTT. This gives the protein CASRDRGLTNEKLFF. This chain joins TRBV6-5 and TRBJ1-4; 10 bases agree with TRBD1. The CDR3 runs 15 residues. J lost 2 bases, V lost 6 bases, and 3 bases had no gene match. The germline V gene has CDR1 MNHEY and CDR2 SVGAGI.

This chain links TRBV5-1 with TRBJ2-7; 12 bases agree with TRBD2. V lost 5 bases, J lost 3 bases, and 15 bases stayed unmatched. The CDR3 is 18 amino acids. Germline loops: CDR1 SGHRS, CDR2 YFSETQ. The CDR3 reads CASRVGGRLAGDLYEQYF. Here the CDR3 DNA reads TGCGCCAGCAGAGTTGGCGGCCGACTAGCGGGGGACCTCTACGAGCAGTACTTC.

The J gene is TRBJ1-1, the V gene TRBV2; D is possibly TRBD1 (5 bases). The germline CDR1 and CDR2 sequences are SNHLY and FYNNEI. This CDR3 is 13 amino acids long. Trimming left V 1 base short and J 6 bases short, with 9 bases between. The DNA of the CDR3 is TGTGCCAGCAGTGAAGTCAGGGAGGCTGAAGCTTTCTTT. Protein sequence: CASSEVREAEAFF.

The CDR3 sequence is CASSGTGTKNIQYF. CDR3 nucleotide sequence: TGTGCCAGCAGTGGGACAGGGACCAAAAACATTCAGTACTTC. The rearrangement uses TRBV2 and TRBJ2-4; 8 nucleotides agree with TRBD1. This CDR3 region has 14 residues. V gave up 4 bases and J gave up 2 bases; unmatched junction bases: 1. Looked up from germline, CDR1 is SNHLY and CDR2 is FYNNEI.

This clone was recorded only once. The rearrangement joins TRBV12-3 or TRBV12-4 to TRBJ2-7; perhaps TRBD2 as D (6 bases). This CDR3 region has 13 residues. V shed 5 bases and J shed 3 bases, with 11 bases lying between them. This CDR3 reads CASSLTGSYEQYF. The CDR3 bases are TGTGCCAGCAGTCTAACCGGGAGCTACGAGCAGTACTTC.

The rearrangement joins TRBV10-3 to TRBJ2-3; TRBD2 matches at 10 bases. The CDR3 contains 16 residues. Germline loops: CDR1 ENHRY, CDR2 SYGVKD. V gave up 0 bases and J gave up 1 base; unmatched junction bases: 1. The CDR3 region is CAISESLAGGTDTQYF. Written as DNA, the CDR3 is TGTGCCATCAGTGAGTCCCTAGCGGGGGGCACAGATACGCAGTATTTT.

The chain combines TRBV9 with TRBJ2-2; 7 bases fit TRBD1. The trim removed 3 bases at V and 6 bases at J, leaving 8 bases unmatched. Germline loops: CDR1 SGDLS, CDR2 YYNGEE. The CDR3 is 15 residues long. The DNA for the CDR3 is TGTGCCAGCAGCGCCTTGGGACAGTCGTCCGGGGAGCTGTTTTTT. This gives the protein CASSALGQSSGELFF.

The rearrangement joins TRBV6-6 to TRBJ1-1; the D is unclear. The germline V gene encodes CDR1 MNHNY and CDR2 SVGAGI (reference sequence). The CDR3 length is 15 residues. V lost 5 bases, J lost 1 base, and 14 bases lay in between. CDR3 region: CASSRQALPNTEAFF. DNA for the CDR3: TGTGCCAGCAGTAGGCAGGCTCTCCCGAACACTGAAGCTTTCTTT.

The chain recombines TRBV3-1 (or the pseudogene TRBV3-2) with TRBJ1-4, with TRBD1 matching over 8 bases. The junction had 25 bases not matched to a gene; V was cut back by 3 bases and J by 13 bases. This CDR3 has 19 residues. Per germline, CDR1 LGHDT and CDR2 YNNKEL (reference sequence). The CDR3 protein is CASSQAEGPLRDRYSGLFF. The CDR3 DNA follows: TGTGCCAGCAGCCAGGCTGAAGGACCTCTCCGGGACAGGTATAGTGGACTGTTTTTT.

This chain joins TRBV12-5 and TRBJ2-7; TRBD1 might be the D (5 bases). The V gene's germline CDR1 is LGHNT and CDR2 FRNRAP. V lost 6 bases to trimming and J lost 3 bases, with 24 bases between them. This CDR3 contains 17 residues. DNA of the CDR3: TGTGCTAGTGGCCAACGGACACCACAAAAGCCCCTCTACGAGCAGTACTTC. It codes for CASGQRTPQKPLYEQYF.

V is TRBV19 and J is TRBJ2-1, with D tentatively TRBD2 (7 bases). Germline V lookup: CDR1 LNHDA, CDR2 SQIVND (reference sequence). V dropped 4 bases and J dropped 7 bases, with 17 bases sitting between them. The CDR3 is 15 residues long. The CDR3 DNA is TGTGCCAGTAGTAGCGGGGGCCTCGCGGGGAATGAGCAGTTCTTC. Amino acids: CASSSGGLAGNEQFF.